This is a list of T cell receptor beta chains from one sample in a study of naive and memory T cell subsets. One entry per CDR3 protein results from TCRdb running MiXCR on the UMI-ligation and nested PCR reads. The table records 130,000 to 150,000 distinct CDR3 sequences, 17% of them present only once. Sequenced input: naive CD4+ T cells from blood. These receptors all stem from a human donor in good health. The CDR3 runs from the conserved cysteine through the conserved F or W. A D gene is named only where the DNA matches it firmly. The size field is filled for only some rows; it gives once, few, many or a size class.

size: NA
J: TRBJ2-2
D: NA
V: TRBV29-1
CDR3: CSVSQDRGTGELFF
DNA: TGCAGCGTTTCTCAGGACCGGGGCACCGGGGAGCTGTTTTTT

size: few
J: TRBJ2-1
D: NA
V: TRBV12-3/TRBV12-4
CDR3: CASSLRERASEQFF
DNA: TGTGCCAGCAGTTTGAGAGAACGGGCCAGTGAGCAGTTCTTC

size: few
J: TRBJ2-1
D: TRBD1
V: TRBV6-2/TRBV6-3
CDR3: CASSWDSYNEQFF
DNA: TGTGCCAGCAGCTGGGACAGCTACAATGAGCAGTTCTTC

size: NA
J: TRBJ2-6
D: NA
V: TRBV7-2
CDR3: CASSLHGAGANVLTF
DNA: TGTGCCAGCAGCTTACACGGGGCCGGGGCCAACGTCCTGACTTTC

size: few
J: TRBJ2-3
D: TRBD2
V: TRBV5-6
CDR3: CASSLSSTAGGGTQYF
DNA: TGTGCCAGCAGCCTCTCCTCCACGGCGGGAGGAGGTACGCAGTATTTT

size: NA
J: TRBJ1-1
D: NA
V: TRBV5-1
CDR3: CASSSDGMNTEAFF
DNA: TGCGCCAGCAGCTCCGACGGGATGAACACTGAAGCTTTCTTT

size: NA
J: TRBJ2-1
D: NA
V: TRBV19
CDR3: CASSIRRPNTQDEQFF
DNA: TGTGCCAGTAGTATCAGGCGGCCAAACACCCAAGATGAGCAGTTCTTC

size: NA
J: TRBJ2-1
D: TRBD2
V: TRBV12-3/TRBV12-4
CDR3: CASIPSGRSYNEQFF
DNA: TGTGCCAGCATCCCTAGCGGGAGGTCCTACAATGAGCAGTTCTTC

size: NA
J: TRBJ2-7
D: TRBD1
V: TRBV12-3/TRBV12-4
CDR3: CASQTDRGFYEQYF
DNA: TGTGCCAGCCAAACCGACAGGGGGTTCTACGAGCAGTACTTC

size: NA
J: TRBJ1-5
D: NA
V: TRBV24-1
CDR3: CATSDPSNQPQHF
DNA: TGTGCCACCAGTGATCCGAGCAATCAGCCCCAGCATTTT

size: few
J: TRBJ2-5
D: NA
V: TRBV6-6
CDR3: CASSYSKETQYF
DNA: TGTGCCAGCAGTTACTCGAAAGAGACCCAGTACTTC

size: NA
J: TRBJ2-7
D: NA
V: TRBV28
CDR3: CASSCIGSEQYF
DNA: TGTGCCAGCAGTTGCATCGGGAGTGAGCAGTACTTC

size: many
J: TRBJ2-1
D: NA
V: TRBV5-1
CDR3: CASSPTGSSYNEQFF
DNA: TGCGCCAGCAGCCCTACAGGGAGCTCCTACAATGAGCAGTTCTTC

size: NA
J: TRBJ2-2
D: TRBD2
V: TRBV7-3
CDR3: CASSRTSGTGELFF
DNA: TGTGCCAGCAGCCGGACTAGCGGCACCGGGGAGCTGTTTTTT

size: few
J: TRBJ1-3
D: NA
V: TRBV2
CDR3: CASATGHSGNTIYF
DNA: TGTGCCAGTGCGACAGGCCACTCTGGAAACACCATATATTTT

size: NA
J: TRBJ2-1
D: TRBD2
V: TRBV7-2
CDR3: CASSLLAGDSREQFF
DNA: TGTGCCAGCAGCTTACTAGCGGGAGACTCGCGTGAGCAGTTCTTC

size: NA
J: TRBJ2-3
D: TRBD2
V: TRBV12-3/TRBV12-4
CDR3: CASTAAGGKSDTQYF
DNA: TGTGCCAGCACCGCAGCGGGAGGGAAATCAGATACGCAGTATTTT

size: few
J: TRBJ2-1
D: NA
V: TRBV11-1
CDR3: CASSKAGGTANLNEQFF
DNA: TGTGCCAGCTCCAAGGCTGGCGGGACGGCTAATCTCAATGAGCAGTTCTTC

size: few
J: TRBJ1-2
D: TRBD1
V: TRBV6-6
CDR3: CASRAGQGVGYTF
DNA: TGTGCCAGCAGAGCTGGACAGGGTGTGGGCTACACCTTC

size: few
J: TRBJ2-1
D: NA
V: TRBV4-2
CDR3: CASSQGGRWAGFTYNEQFF
DNA: TGTGCCAGCAGCCAAGGGGGGAGGTGGGCGGGATTTACTTACAATGAGCAGTTCTTC

size: NA
J: TRBJ1-1
D: TRBD1
V: TRBV10-1
CDR3: CASSAGQGLNTEAFF
DNA: TGCGCCAGCAGCGCCGGACAGGGGTTGAACACTGAAGCTTTCTTT

size: few
J: TRBJ1-5
D: NA
V: TRBV28
CDR3: CASSLQGMGGPNQPQHF
DNA: TGTGCCAGCAGTTTACAGGGTATGGGGGGGCCTAATCAGCCCCAGCATTTT

size: few
J: TRBJ2-4
D: NA
V: TRBV5-4
CDR3: CASSLGGRGESAEGIQYF
DNA: TGTGCCAGCAGCTTGGGGGGGCGAGGGGAGTCCGCAGAGGGCATTCAGTACTTC

size: NA
J: TRBJ2-1
D: TRBD2
V: TRBV6-2/TRBV6-3
CDR3: CASRGLGYNEQFF
DNA: TGTGCCAGCAGGGGACTAGGGTACAATGAGCAGTTCTTC

size: NA
J: TRBJ2-5
D: TRBD2
V: TRBV7-9
CDR3: CASSPVAGGQETQYF
DNA: TGTGCCAGCAGCCCGGTGGCGGGGGGCCAAGAGACCCAGTACTTC

size: NA
J: TRBJ1-2
D: TRBD1
V: TRBV6-5
CDR3: CASTRRTGSGYTF
DNA: TGTGCCAGCACCCGCCGGACAGGGTCTGGCTACACCTTC

size: few
J: TRBJ2-2
D: NA
V: TRBV27
CDR3: CASSLRETGELFF
DNA: TGTGCCAGCAGTTTACGGGAGACCGGGGAGCTGTTTTTT

size: few
J: TRBJ1-5
D: TRBD1
V: TRBV18
CDR3: CASSPGQGLGNQPQHF
DNA: TGTGCCAGCTCACCGGGACAGGGGTTAGGCAATCAGCCCCAGCATTTT

size: few
J: TRBJ2-1
D: TRBD1
V: TRBV20-1
CDR3: CSARHPGQGPNNEQFF
DNA: TGCAGTGCTAGGCACCCGGGACAGGGGCCCAACAATGAGCAGTTCTTC

size: NA
J: TRBJ2-5
D: TRBD2
V: TRBV6-6
CDR3: CASRGGSGETQYF
DNA: TGTGCCAGCAGGGGGGGGAGTGGAGAGACCCAGTACTTC

size: NA
J: TRBJ2-1
D: NA
V: TRBV24-1
CDR3: CATSDPLNEQFF
DNA: TGTGCCACCAGTGATCCACTGAATGAGCAGTTCTTC

size: many
J: TRBJ1-6
D: NA
V: TRBV5-5
CDR3: CASWGLNNSPLHF
DNA: TGTGCCAGCTGGGGACTTAATAATTCACCCCTCCACTTT

size: NA
J: TRBJ2-3
D: TRBD2
V: TRBV9
CDR3: CASSVGSSGDTQYF
DNA: TGTGCCAGCAGCGTAGGATCTAGCGGAGATACGCAGTATTTT

size: NA
J: TRBJ2-1
D: TRBD2
V: TRBV12-3/TRBV12-4
CDR3: CASRRTSASYNEQFF
DNA: TGTGCCAGCAGGCGGACTAGCGCATCCTACAATGAGCAGTTCTTC

size: few
J: TRBJ2-7
D: TRBD1
V: TRBV18
CDR3: CASSHSQGAMNEQYF
DNA: TGTGCCAGCTCACATTCACAGGGGGCGATGAACGAGCAGTACTTC

size: few
J: TRBJ2-3
D: NA
V: TRBV30
CDR3: CAWSGPSLGGVDTQYF
DNA: TGTGCCTGGAGCGGACCAAGTTTGGGAGGCGTCGATACGCAGTATTTT

size: few
J: TRBJ2-1
D: TRBD2
V: TRBV20-1
CDR3: CSASRLAGVLYNEQFF
DNA: TGCAGTGCTAGCAGACTAGCGGGAGTTCTCTACAATGAGCAGTTCTTC

size: NA
J: TRBJ2-3
D: TRBD2
V: TRBV12-3/TRBV12-4
CDR3: CASTRDGLAGTYEDTQYF
DNA: TGTGCCAGCACCCGAGACGGACTAGCGGGAACCTACGAGGATACGCAGTATTTT

size: NA
J: TRBJ1-1
D: NA
V: TRBV12-3/TRBV12-4
CDR3: CASSPYENDWDTEAFF
DNA: TGTGCCAGCAGCCCCTACGAGAACGATTGGGACACTGAAGCTTTCTTT

size: few
J: TRBJ1-6
D: TRBD1
V: TRBV18
CDR3: CASSPLDRGSSYNSPLHF
DNA: TGTGCCAGCTCACCTCTGGACAGGGGGTCCTCCTATAATTCACCCCTCCACTTT

size: few
J: TRBJ1-1
D: NA
V: TRBV4-1
CDR3: CASSQGSTKELEAFF
DNA: TGCGCCAGCAGCCAAGGGTCGACGAAGGAGTTGGAAGCTTTCTTT

size: NA
J: TRBJ2-5
D: TRBD2
V: TRBV12-3/TRBV12-4
CDR3: CASSPGGRAVNF
DNA: TGTGCCAGCAGTCCGGGGGGTCGGGCCGTCAACTTC

size: NA
J: TRBJ2-7
D: TRBD1
V: TRBV7-9
CDR3: CASSTDDTGAYEQYF
DNA: TGTGCCAGCAGCACAGACGACACAGGGGCCTACGAGCAGTACTTC

size: few
J: TRBJ2-2
D: NA
V: TRBV29-1
CDR3: CSVVTYPNTGELFF
DNA: TGCAGCGTTGTCACCTACCCGAACACCGGGGAGCTGTTTTTT

size: NA
J: TRBJ2-1
D: NA
V: TRBV19
CDR3: CASTVGDHYNEQFF
DNA: TGTGCCAGTACTGTCGGAGACCACTACAATGAGCAGTTCTTC

size: NA
J: TRBJ2-7
D: NA
V: TRBV6-5
CDR3: CASSRRLAYEQYF
DNA: TGTGCCAGCAGTCGCCGTCTCGCTTACGAGCAGTACTTC

size: NA
J: TRBJ2-7
D: NA
V: TRBV6-5
CDR3: CASSYSAGNPPEQYF
DNA: TGTGCCAGCAGTTATTCCGCGGGAAACCCACCCGAGCAGTACTTC

size: NA
J: TRBJ2-7
D: NA
V: TRBV18
CDR3: CASSLQAGEQYF
DNA: TGTGCCAGCTCATTGCAGGCCGGTGAGCAGTACTTC

size: NA
J: TRBJ2-3
D: TRBD1
V: TRBV28
CDR3: CASRGQGKGTDTQYF
DNA: TGTGCCAGCAGGGGACAGGGGAAAGGCACAGATACGCAGTATTTT

size: few
J: TRBJ2-1
D: TRBD2
V: TRBV3-1
CDR3: CASSHRGGDYYNEQFF
DNA: TGTGCCAGCAGCCACCGGGGGGGGGACTACTACAATGAGCAGTTCTTC